This is a list of T cell receptor beta chains from one sample in a study of T cells expressing NK-cell markers. With the 5' RACE reads reprocessed, TCRdb shows one record per CDR3 protein and no DNA. Its table lists around 470,000 distinct CDR3 sequences. The sequenced sample was blood T cells: a sorted CD56 or NKG2C T cell subset, CD4+ or CD8+ T cells, or bulk PBMC T cells (not recorded which). Every receptor here comes from a woman aged 45 to 65 in good health. Each CDR3 is given with its conserved first and last residue. Each record gives: J gene, V gene, CDR3 protein.

>TRBJ2-2|TRBV9
CASSVSSGKAGELFF
>TRBJ1-5|TRBV12-3/TRBV12-4
CASRETGNQPQHF
>TRBJ2-2|TRBV10-2
CASKIAGGTGELFF
>TRBJ2-1|TRBV6-6
CASSYNTQGNEQFF
>TRBJ2-7|TRBV28
CASRRGFPYEQYF
>TRBJ2-2|TRBV5-5
CASSLAPLGELFF
>TRBJ1-5|TRBV30
CAWGTGWGNQPQHF
>TRBJ2-3|TRBV9
CASSEALEGTGTRDTQYF
>TRBJ2-2|TRBV25-1
CASQRTGELFF
>TRBJ1-4|TRBV20-1
CSGTDRSDNEKLFF
>TRBJ1-1|TRBV29-1
CSVEDPVGQRAFF
>TRBJ2-5|TRBV15
CATSRPTGGQETQYF
>TRBJ1-4|TRBV27
CASRVTGLGEKLFF
>TRBJ2-7|TRBV12-3/TRBV12-4
CASSLARSGLRLDSHEQYF
>TRBJ2-1|TRBV6-4
CASSGGQGEGDEQFF